This passage covers 20 T cell receptor beta chains from one sample sequenced in a study of blood T cell repertoires in COVID-19 (dated by TCRdb to 2018 to 2020). The library was generated by the immunoSEQ multiplex PCR assay. TCRdb retrieved this table from immuneACCESS and kept in-frame rearrangements only. Not all clones are present; in checked studies, unresolved V genes account for under half, and no reason is known for the remainder. This sample comprises around 240,000 clones, about 80% of them detected only once. Under 2% of the sample is held by the ten biggest clonotypes. The sample comprised peripheral blood. Receptor source: a woman aged 80 or over with acute or convalescent COVID-19.

The genes are TRBV29-1 and TRBJ2-7; 7 nucleotides line up with TRBD1. The CDR3 extends over 12 amino acids. V lost 7 bases, J lost 3 bases, and 6 bases stayed unmatched. Per the germline V gene, CDR1 is SQVTM and CDR2 is ANQGSEA. CDR3 sequence: CSGQGDLYEQYF. As DNA, the CDR3 is TGCAGCGGACAGGGAGACCTCTACGAGCAGTACTTC.

The CDR3 region is CASSQDQTGLSGYTF. In DNA form, the CDR3 reads TGTGCCAGCAGCCAAGATCAAACAGGTCTTTCTGGCTACACCTTC. The chain carries TRBV4-2 and TRBJ1-2; perhaps TRBD1 as D (5 bases). CDR1 is LGHNA, CDR2 YNFKEQ, per germline. The CDR3 covers 15 residues. Trimming shortened V by 0 bases and J by 7 bases, and 15 bases separated the two germline ends.

This clone was picked up one time. As DNA, the CDR3 is TGTGCCAGCACCTTCCCGGGAACCGGGGAGCTGTTTTTT. The encoded protein is CASTFPGTGELFF. The rearrangement links TRBV12-3 or TRBV12-4 to TRBJ2-2; D is possibly TRBD2 (5 bases). V was shortened by 7 bases and J by 5 bases, with 11 bases between the two germline ends. This CDR3 is built from 13 residues.

The chain couples TRBV4-1 to TRBJ2-5, with TRBD1 identical over 11 bases. Germline CDR1 is MGHRA and CDR2 is YSYEKL. V shed 4 bases and J 5 bases; nucleotides not matched to a gene: 0. The length of the CDR3 is 13 residues. The CDR3 spells CASSRTGGETQYF. CDR3 sequence (DNA): TGCGCCAGCAGCCGGACAGGGGGCGAGACCCAGTACTTC.

The chain carries TRBV27 and TRBJ1-1; D gene unclear. Trimming stripped 4 bases from V and 1 base from J, with 16 bases between. There are 16 residues in the CDR3. Germline loops: CDR1 MNHEY, CDR2 SMNVEV (reference sequence). The CDR3 DNA reads as TGTGCCAGCAGTTCCACTCCGGGAAGACAGAACACTGAAGCTTTCTTT. Protein sequence: CASSSTPGRQNTEAFF.

This clone came up a few times. The chain uses TRBV7-2 and TRBJ1-1; TRBD1 agrees at 9 bases. The length of the CDR3 is 16 residues. Per germline, CDR1 SGHTA and CDR2 FQGNSA. The V gene end was trimmed by 1 base and the J gene end by 4 bases; junction bases not matched to a gene: 7. CDR3 nucleotide sequence: TGTGCCAGCAGCTTAGGCTTAGGGACAGGGAGCACTGAAGCTTTCTTT. It encodes CASSLGLGTGSTEAFF.

The chain joins TRBV4-3 to TRBJ2-7; 11 nucleotides match TRBD2. CDR1 is LGHNA and CDR2 is YSLEER in the germline V gene. J was trimmed by 2 bases and V by 4 bases; bases with no gene match: 10. This CDR3 spans 17 amino acids. In nucleotides, the CDR3 is TGCGCCAGCAGCCGGAGCCTGACTAGCGGGGTGGCCTACGAGCAGTACTTC. It is translated as CASSRSLTSGVAYEQYF.

Here the CDR3 reads CASIKGDTIYF. In DNA, the CDR3 is TGTGCCAGCATAAAGGGGGACACCATATATTTT. V usage is TRBV3-1 (or the pseudogene TRBV3-2) and J usage is TRBJ1-3; D perhaps matches TRBD1 (6 bases). Trimming pared 7 bases from V and 8 bases from J, leaving 9 bases between. The CDR3 covers 11 residues. Germline CDR1 is LGHDT and CDR2 is YNNKEL (reference sequence).

V and J are TRBV4-3 and TRBJ1-1; D remains ambiguous. V was cut by 8 bases and J by 5 bases, with 6 bases left in between. This CDR3 has 10 residues. CDR1 LGHNA and CDR2 YSLEER come from the germline V gene. The CDR3 protein is CASAGTEAFF. The DNA of the CDR3 is TGCGCCAGCGCGGGTACTGAAGCTTTCTTT.

This clone was seen just once. This chain connects TRBV4-2 to TRBJ1-3, with unresolved D. The CDR3 extends over 15 amino acids. The V end was cut by 2 bases, the J end by 0 bases, with 8 bases between. The V gene's germline CDR1 is LGHNA and CDR2 YNFKEQ. This chain's CDR3 is CASSQTGYSGNTIYF. The CDR3 coding sequence is TGTGCCAGCAGCCAAACGGGGTACTCTGGAAACACCATATATTTT.

This chain connects TRBV3-1 (or the pseudogene TRBV3-2) to TRBJ1-5; D gene ambiguous. Per germline, CDR1 LGHDT and CDR2 YNNKEL (reference sequence). CDR3 size: 14 residues. The germline V and J ends were trimmed by 1 base and 1 base, with 5 bases remaining between them. The CDR3 DNA reads as TGTGCCAGCAGCCAAGGACACAGCAATCAGCCCCAGCATTTT. Translated: CASSQGHSNQPQHF.

The rearrangement joins TRBV5-1 to TRBJ2-5, with a weak D call TRBD2 (6 bases). From germline, CDR1 is SGHRS and CDR2 YFSETQ. V was clipped by 0 bases and J by 1 base, with 10 bases between them. CDR3 length: 15 amino acids. CDR3 nucleotides: TGCGCCAGCAGCTTGGCGTGGGGGGTCCAAGAGACCCAGTACTTC. This codes for CASSLAWGVQETQYF.

The sample holds one count of this clone. The CDR3 loop reads CASSIEGLAGVVRGKSSYNEQFF. The DNA for the CDR3 is TGTGCCAGTAGTATAGAGGGTCTAGCGGGAGTCGTACGCGGGAAAAGCTCCTACAATGAGCAGTTCTTC. This chain uses TRBV19 with TRBJ2-1, with 10 bases lining up with TRBD2. Per germline, CDR1 LNHDA and CDR2 SQIVND (reference sequence). The V gene end was trimmed by 0 bases and the J gene end by 0 bases; junction bases not matched to a gene: 20. The CDR3 is 23 amino acids. Full variable domain (missing parts from reference TRBV19 and TRBJ2-1): DGGITQSPKYLFRKEGQNVTLSCEQNLNHDAMYWYRQDPGQGLRLIYYSQIVNDFQKGDIAEGYSVSREKKESFPLTVTSAQKNPTAFYLCASSIEGLAGVVRGKSSYNEQFFGPGTRLTVL.

This clone was counted a few times. The chain combines TRBV18 with TRBJ1-2; 7 bases match TRBD1. Germline V CDR1 and CDR2: KGHSH, LQKENI. The CDR3 is 13 residues long. V was clipped by 1 base and J by 8 bases; unmatched bases: 4. The DNA for the CDR3 is TGTGCCAGCTCACCACGGGACAGTTGGGGCTACACCTTC. It encodes CASSPRDSWGYTF.

The table lists this clone with a count of one. The V gene is TRBV6-5, the J gene TRBJ2-7; 9 positions match TRBD1. This CDR3 spans 15 amino acids. With V trimmed by 6 bases and J by 3 bases, 9 bases remained unmatched. Germline V gives CDR1 MNHEY, CDR2 SVGAGI. In DNA, the CDR3 is TGTGCCAGCAGGGATACAGGGGGCGTCAGCTACGAGCAGTACTTC. Protein: CASRDTGGVSYEQYF.

J is TRBJ1-2 and V is TRBV5-4; possibly TRBD1 for D (5 bases). The CDR3 totals 14 residues. The V gene's germline CDR1 is SGHNT and CDR2 YYREEE (reference sequence). Deletions cut 6 bases from V and 2 bases from J, with 14 bases between. This chain's CDR3 is CASTQTGGNYGYTF. In nucleotides, the CDR3 is TGTGCCAGCACCCAAACGGGGGGGAACTATGGCTACACCTTC.

The CDR3 is CASRPDRGLTEAFF. The CDR3 DNA follows: TGTGCCAGCAGGCCGGACAGGGGGCTCACTGAAGCTTTCTTT. The V gene is TRBV27, the J gene TRBJ1-1; TRBD1 matches at 11 bases. Germline V gene sequence: CDR1 MNHEY, CDR2 SMNVEV (reference sequence). V shed 6 bases and J 4 bases; nucleotides not matched to a gene: 4. The CDR3 has 14 amino acids.

The chain combines TRBV6-5 with TRBJ2-5; tentative D call: TRBD1 (5 bases). The CDR3 is made up of 16 amino acids. V was cut by 0 bases and J by 2 bases, with 13 bases left in between. Germline V gene sequence: CDR1 MNHEY, CDR2 SVGAGI. CDR3 coding DNA: TGTGCCAGCAGTTACTCAGGGGCTAGAGGTCAAGAGACCCAGTACTTC. Protein: CASSYSGARGQETQYF.

This clone was found a few times. The chain has TRBV7-3 and TRBJ1-1, with D possibly matching TRBD1 (6 bases). CDR3 length: 15 residues. The germline V gene has CDR1 SGHTA and CDR2 FQGTGA. V was cut by 3 bases and J by 1 base, with 12 bases left in between. CDR3 nucleotide sequence: TGTGCCAGCAGCTTTAGGGGGGGCGCGAACACTGAAGCTTTCTTT. Residues: CASSFRGGANTEAFF.

Here the CDR3 reads CASSLEASGGFRGTDTQYF. CDR3 DNA: TGTGCCAGCAGCTTAGAGGCTAGCGGGGGGTTTCGTGGCACAGATACGCAGTATTTT. The rearrangement links TRBV7-8 to TRBJ2-3; 11 positions agree with TRBD2. Germline values: CDR1 SGHVS, CDR2 FQNEAQ. V lost 1 base and J lost 1; bases outside the gene matches: 10. This CDR3 has 19 residues.